This TCR beta chain was observed in a study of cytomegalovirus exposure and HLA in healthy donors. PCR used 60 Vbeta primers and 13 Jbeta primers. This table comes from immunoSEQ multiplex PCR, and its TCRdb copy is limited to in-frame clones, with some not included. The sample holds over 85,000 clones, around three quarters seen once. J lost 2 bases, V lost 4 bases, and 6 bases had no gene match. CDR1 and CDR2 (germline): SGHVS, FQNEAQ. The CDR3 runs 15 residues. The sample taken for sequencing was PBMCs. This TCR came from a man aged 25-45 years in good health and CMV-seronegative. This chain links TRBV7-8 with TRBJ1-1, with 8 nucleotides matching TRBD1. The CDR3 coding sequence is TGTGCCAGCAGCTCCACAGGGGGATACAACACTGAAGCTTTCTTT. It encodes CASSSTGGYNTEAFF.